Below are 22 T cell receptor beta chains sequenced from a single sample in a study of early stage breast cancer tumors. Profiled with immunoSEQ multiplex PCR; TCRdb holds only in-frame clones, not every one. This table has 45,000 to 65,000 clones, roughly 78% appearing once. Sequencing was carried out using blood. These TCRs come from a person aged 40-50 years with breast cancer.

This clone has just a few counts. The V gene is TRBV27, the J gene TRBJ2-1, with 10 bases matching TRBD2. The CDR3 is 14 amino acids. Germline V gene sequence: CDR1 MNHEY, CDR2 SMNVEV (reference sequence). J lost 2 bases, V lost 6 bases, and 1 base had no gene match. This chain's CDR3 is CASSLAGAYNEQFF. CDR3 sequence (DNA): TGTGCCAGCAGCCTAGCGGGAGCCTACAATGAGCAGTTCTTC.

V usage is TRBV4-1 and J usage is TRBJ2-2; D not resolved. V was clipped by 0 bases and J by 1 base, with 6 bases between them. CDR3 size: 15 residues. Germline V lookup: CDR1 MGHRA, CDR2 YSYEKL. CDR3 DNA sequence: TGCGCCAGCAGCCAAGATCCACAGAACACCGGGGAGCTGTTTTTT. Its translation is CASSQDPQNTGELFF.

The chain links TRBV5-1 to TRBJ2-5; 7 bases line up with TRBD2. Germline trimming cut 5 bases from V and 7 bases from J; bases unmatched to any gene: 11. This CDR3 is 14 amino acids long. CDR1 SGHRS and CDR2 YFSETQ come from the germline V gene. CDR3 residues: CASRGGSLKGTQYF. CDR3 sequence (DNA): TGCGCCAGCAGGGGCGGGAGCCTTAAAGGGACCCAGTACTTC. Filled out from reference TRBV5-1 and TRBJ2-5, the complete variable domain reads KAGVTQTPRYLIKTRGQQVTLSCSPISGHRSVSWYQQTPGQGLQFLFEYFSETQRNKGNFPGRFSGRQFSNSRSEMNVSTLELGDSALYLCASRGGSLKGTQYFGPGTRLLVL.

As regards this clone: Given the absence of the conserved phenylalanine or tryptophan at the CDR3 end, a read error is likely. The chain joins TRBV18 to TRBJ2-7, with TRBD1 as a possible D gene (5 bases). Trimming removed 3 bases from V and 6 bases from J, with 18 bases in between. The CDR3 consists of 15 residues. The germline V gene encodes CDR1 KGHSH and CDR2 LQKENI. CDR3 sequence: CASSPLRQGMSEQYL. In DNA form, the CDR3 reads TGTGCCAGCTCACCCCTTCGGCAGGGAATGTCCGAGCAGTACCTC.

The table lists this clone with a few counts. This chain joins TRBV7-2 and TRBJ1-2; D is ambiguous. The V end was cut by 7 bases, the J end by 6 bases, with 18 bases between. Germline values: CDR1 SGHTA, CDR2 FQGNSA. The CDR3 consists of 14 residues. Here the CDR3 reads CASTFPNRRDGYTF. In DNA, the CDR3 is TGTGCCAGCACCTTCCCAAACCGACGAGATGGCTACACCTTC.

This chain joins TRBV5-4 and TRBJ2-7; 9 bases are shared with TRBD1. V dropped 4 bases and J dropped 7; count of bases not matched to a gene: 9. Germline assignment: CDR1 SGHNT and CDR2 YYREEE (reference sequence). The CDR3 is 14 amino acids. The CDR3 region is CASSQTGTGREQYF. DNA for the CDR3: TGTGCCAGCAGCCAGACCGGGACAGGGCGTGAGCAGTACTTC.

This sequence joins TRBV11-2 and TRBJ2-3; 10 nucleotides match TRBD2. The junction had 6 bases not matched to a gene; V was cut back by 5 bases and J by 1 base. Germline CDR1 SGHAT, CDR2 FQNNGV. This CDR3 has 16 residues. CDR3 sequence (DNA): TGTGCCAGCAGCCCCCTGGGGACTAGCGGCACAGATACGCAGTATTTT. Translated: CASSPLGTSGTDTQYF. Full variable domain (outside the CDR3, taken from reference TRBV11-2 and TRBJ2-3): EAGVAQSPRYKIIEKRQSVAFWCNPISGHATLYWYQQILGQGPKLLIQFQNNGVVDDSQLPKDRFSAERLKGVDSTLKIQPAKLEDSAVYLCASSPLGTSGTDTQYFGPGTRLTVL.

The CDR3 DNA reads TGTGCCAGCAGCGTAGGACAGGACGAGCAGTACTTC. It codes for CASSVGQDEQYF. The genes are TRBV9 and TRBJ2-7; D is possibly TRBD1 (6 bases). This CDR3 is built from 12 residues. V was shortened by 0 bases and J by 5 bases, with 6 bases between the two germline ends. CDR1 SGDLS and CDR2 YYNGEE come from the germline V gene.

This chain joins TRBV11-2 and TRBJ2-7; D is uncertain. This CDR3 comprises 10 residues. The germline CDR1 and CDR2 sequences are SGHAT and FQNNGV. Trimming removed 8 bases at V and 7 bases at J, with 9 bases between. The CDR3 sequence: CASGTYEQYF. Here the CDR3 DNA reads TGTGCCAGCGGTACATATGAGCAGTACTTC.

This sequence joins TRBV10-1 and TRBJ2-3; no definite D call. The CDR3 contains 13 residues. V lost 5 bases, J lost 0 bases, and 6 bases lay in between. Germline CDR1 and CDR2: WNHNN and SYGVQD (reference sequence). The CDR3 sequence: CASSRRSTDTQYF. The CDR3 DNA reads TGCGCCAGCAGTCGGAGAAGCACAGATACGCAGTATTTT.

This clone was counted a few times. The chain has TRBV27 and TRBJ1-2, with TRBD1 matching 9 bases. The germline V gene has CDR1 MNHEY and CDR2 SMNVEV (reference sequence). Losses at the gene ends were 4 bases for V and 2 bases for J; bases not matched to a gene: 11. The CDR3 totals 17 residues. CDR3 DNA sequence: TGTGCCAGCAGTTCCTACCGCCCAGGACAGGGGAACTATGGCTACACCTTC. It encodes CASSSYRPGQGNYGYTF.

The CDR3 nucleotides are TGTGCCAGCAGTAGGCAGGCCACGGGGGATGAGCAGTTCTTC. Its translation is CASSRQATGDEQFF. The chain links TRBV2 to TRBJ2-1; D might be TRBD2 (6 bases). CDR1 and CDR2 (germline): SNHLY, FYNNEI. The length of the CDR3 is 14 residues. Deletions cut 5 bases from V and 8 bases from J, with 16 bases between.

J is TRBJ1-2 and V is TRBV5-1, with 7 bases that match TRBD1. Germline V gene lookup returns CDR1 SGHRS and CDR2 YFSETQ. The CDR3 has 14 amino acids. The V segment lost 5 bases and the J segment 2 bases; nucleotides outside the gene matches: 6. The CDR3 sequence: CASSYSRGNYGYTF. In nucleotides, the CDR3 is TGCGCCAGCAGTTACTCCAGGGGGAACTATGGCTACACCTTC.

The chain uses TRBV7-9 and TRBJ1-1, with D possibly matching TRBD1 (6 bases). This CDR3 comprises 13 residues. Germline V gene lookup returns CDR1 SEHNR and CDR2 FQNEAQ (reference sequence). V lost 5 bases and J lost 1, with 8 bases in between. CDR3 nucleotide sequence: TGTGCCAGCAGCAAGACAGGGAACACTGAAGCTTTCTTT. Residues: CASSKTGNTEAFF. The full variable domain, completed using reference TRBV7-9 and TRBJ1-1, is DTGVSQNPRHKITKRGQNVTFRCDPISEHNRLYWYRQTLGQGPEFLTYFQNEAQLEKSRLLSDRFSAERPKGSFSTLEIQRTEQGDSAMYLCASSKTGNTEAFFGQGTRLTVV.

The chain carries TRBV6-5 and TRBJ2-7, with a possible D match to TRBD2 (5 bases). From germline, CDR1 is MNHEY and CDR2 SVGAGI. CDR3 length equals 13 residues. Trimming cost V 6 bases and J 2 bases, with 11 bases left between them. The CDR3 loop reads CASRLPGTYEQYF. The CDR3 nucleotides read TGTGCCAGCAGACTTCCGGGAACCTACGAGCAGTACTTC.

Here the CDR3 DNA reads TGTGCCAGCAGTTATATTGGACGGGCTTTCTTT. Encoded protein: CASSYIGRAFF. This chain links TRBV27 with TRBJ1-1; D is unresolved. V lost 4 bases, J lost 11 bases, and 11 bases lay in between. In germline, CDR1 is MNHEY, CDR2 SMNVEV (reference sequence). The CDR3 extends over 11 amino acids.

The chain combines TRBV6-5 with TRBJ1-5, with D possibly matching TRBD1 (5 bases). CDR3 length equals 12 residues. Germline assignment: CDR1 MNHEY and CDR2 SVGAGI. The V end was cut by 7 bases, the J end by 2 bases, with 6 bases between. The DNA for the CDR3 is TGTGCCAGCACGACAGGCAATCAGCCCCAGCATTTT. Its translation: CASTTGNQPQHF.

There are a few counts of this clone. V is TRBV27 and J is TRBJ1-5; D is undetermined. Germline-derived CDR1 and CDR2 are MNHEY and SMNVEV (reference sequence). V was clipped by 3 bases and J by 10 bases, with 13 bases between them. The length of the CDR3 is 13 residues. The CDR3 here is CASSFSRGGPQHF. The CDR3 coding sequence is TGTGCCAGCAGTTTCAGCCGCGGAGGCCCCCAGCATTTT.

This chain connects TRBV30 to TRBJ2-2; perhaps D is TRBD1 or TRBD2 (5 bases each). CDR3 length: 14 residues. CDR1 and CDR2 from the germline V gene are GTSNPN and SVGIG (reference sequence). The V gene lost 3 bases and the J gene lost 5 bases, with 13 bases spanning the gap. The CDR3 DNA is TGTGCCTGGAGGGGGACCGGGCGAACCGGGGAGCTGTTTTTT. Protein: CAWRGTGRTGELFF.

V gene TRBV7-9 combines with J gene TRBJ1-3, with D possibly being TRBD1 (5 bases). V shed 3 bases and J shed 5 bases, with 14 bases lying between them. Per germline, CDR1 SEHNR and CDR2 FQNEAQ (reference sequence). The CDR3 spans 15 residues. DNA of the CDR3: TGTGCCAGCAGCTTTGCTTTCCAGGGAAGAAACACCATATATTTT. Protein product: CASSFAFQGRNTIYF.

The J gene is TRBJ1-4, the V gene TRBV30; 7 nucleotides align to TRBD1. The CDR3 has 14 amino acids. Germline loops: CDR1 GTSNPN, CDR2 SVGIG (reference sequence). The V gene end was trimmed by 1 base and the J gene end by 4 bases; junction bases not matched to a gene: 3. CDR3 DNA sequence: TGTGCCTGGAGTGGGGACAGAGTTAATGAAAAACTGTTTTTT. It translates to CAWSGDRVNEKLFF.

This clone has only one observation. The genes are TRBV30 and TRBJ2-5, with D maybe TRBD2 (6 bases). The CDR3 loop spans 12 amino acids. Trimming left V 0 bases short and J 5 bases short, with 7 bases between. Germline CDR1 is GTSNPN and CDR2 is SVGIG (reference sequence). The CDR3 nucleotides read TGTGCCTGGAGTGTAGGGAGGGAGACCCAGTACTTC. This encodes CAWSVGRETQYF. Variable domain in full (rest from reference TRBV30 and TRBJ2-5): SQTIHQWPATLVQPVGSPLSLECTVEGTSNPNLYWYRQAAGRGLQLLFYSVGIGQISSEVPQNLSASRPQDRQFILSSKKLLLSDSGFYLCAWSVGRETQYFGPGTRLLVL.